These 28 T cell receptor beta chains originate from one sample sequenced in a study of shared clonotypes between healthy human individuals. Libraries were prepared by immunoSEQ multiplex PCR; TCRdb keeps only in-frame clonotypes and omits some of them. The sample has approximately 980,000 clones, approximately 76% seen once. Sequences were obtained from memory CD4+ T cells sorted from blood. Subset given: CD45RA-negative fraction. These receptors all come from a man younger than 30 in good health.

The chain has TRBV11-2 and TRBJ1-1; perhaps TRBD1 as D (6 bases). Trimming pared 2 bases from V and 6 bases from J, leaving 13 bases between. The CDR3 is 14 amino acids. Germline CDR1 and CDR2: SGHAT and FQNNGV. As DNA, the CDR3 is TGTGCCAGCAGCTTAAGTTTGGGGGCCTCTGAAGCTTTCTTT. It translates to CASSLSLGASEAFF.

This chain connects TRBV7-8 to TRBJ1-6; no definite D call. This CDR3 is 14 amino acids long. Germline CDR1 and CDR2: SGHVS and FQNEAQ. The V end was cut by 6 bases, the J end by 7 bases, with 13 bases between. CDR3 sequence reads: CASSSSVGNSPLHF. DNA of the CDR3: TGTGCCAGCAGTTCCTCGGTGGGAAATTCACCCCTCCACTTT.

The V and J genes are TRBV9 and TRBJ1-3, with 8 bases identical to TRBD1. The CDR3 extends over 15 amino acids. The J segment lost 4 bases and the V segment lost 5 bases, leaving 8 bases of the junction unmatched. Germline V CDR1 and CDR2: SGDLS, YYNGEE. Written as DNA, the CDR3 is TGTGCCAGCAGAAAATCAGGGGGCTCAGGAAACACCATATATTTT. Translated: CASRKSGGSGNTIYF.

This clone has at least ten counts. The chain uses TRBV28 and TRBJ1-2, with D uncertain. Germline V gives CDR1 MDHEN, CDR2 SYDVKM. The CDR3 is 14 amino acids. V was trimmed by 7 bases and J by 4 bases, leaving 16 bases between them. The CDR3, as DNA: TGTGCCAGCACCCCCTCGACGTACAGCTATGGCTACACCTTC. It yields the protein CASTPSTYSYGYTF.

The V call is TRBV7-2, the J call TRBJ2-6; D not certain. V lost 3 bases, J lost 0 bases, and 3 bases lay in between. This CDR3 spans 14 amino acids. CDR1 SGHTA and CDR2 FQGNSA come from the germline V gene. In nucleotides, the CDR3 is TGTGCCAGCAGCTTCCTCTCTGGGGCCAACGTCCTGACTTTC. This codes for CASSFLSGANVLTF.

The chain is built from TRBV28 and TRBJ1-5, with 9 bases that match TRBD1. The germline V gene encodes CDR1 MDHEN and CDR2 SYDVKM. CDR3 length: 14 amino acids. V shed 4 bases and J 7 bases; nucleotides not matched to a gene: 5. The CDR3 is CASSSHRGRQPQHF. The CDR3 DNA follows: TGTGCCAGCAGTTCACACAGGGGGCGACAGCCCCAGCATTTT.

The CDR3 region is CASSTAGAGQPQHF. The DNA of the CDR3 is TGTGCCAGCAGTACGGCGGGGGCCGGTCAGCCCCAGCATTTT. V gene TRBV28 combines with J gene TRBJ1-5; D might be TRBD1 (6 bases). Trimming left V 5 bases short and J 6 bases short, with 14 bases between. Looked up from germline, CDR1 is MDHEN and CDR2 is SYDVKM. The CDR3 is 14 amino acids.

The J gene is TRBJ2-7, the V gene TRBV6-1; D is undetermined. Germline V CDR1 and CDR2: MNHNS, SASEGT. Trimming took 5 bases from V and 4 from J, leaving 12 bases between them. The CDR3 totals 13 residues. This chain's CDR3 is CASSPLMGYEQYF. The CDR3 DNA reads TGTGCCAGCAGTCCCCTTATGGGGTACGAGCAGTACTTC.

V and J are TRBV5-1 and TRBJ1-1; unclear D gene. The CDR3 sequence is 15 residues long. The germline V and J ends were trimmed by 5 bases and 5 bases, with 19 bases remaining between them. Germline V lookup: CDR1 SGHRS, CDR2 YFSETQ. This chain's CDR3 is CASSSGVVSGTEAFF. CDR3 DNA: TGCGCCAGCAGTTCAGGAGTGGTATCGGGAACTGAAGCTTTCTTT.

The chain employs TRBV30 and TRBJ1-2, with 8 positions matching TRBD1. V gave up 5 bases and J gave up 8 bases; unmatched junction bases: 16. Germline CDR1 is GTSNPN and CDR2 is SVGIG (reference sequence). The CDR3 is made up of 15 amino acids. The DNA of the CDR3 is TGTGCCTGGGCCGGGACAGGACCTTTCAGGAGGGGCTACACCTTC. It specifies CAWAGTGPFRRGYTF. The whole variable domain, filled in from reference TRBV30 and TRBJ1-2, reads SQTIHQWPATLVQPVGSPLSLECTVEGTSNPNLYWYRQAAGRGLQLLFYSVGIGQISSEVPQNLSASRPQDRQFILSSKKLLLSDSGFYLCAWAGTGPFRRGYTFGSGTRLTVV.

This chain uses TRBV9 with TRBJ1-3; no reliable D call. The CDR3 consists of 15 residues. V dropped 7 bases and J dropped 4 bases, with 18 bases sitting between them. Germline V lookup: CDR1 SGDLS, CDR2 YYNGEE. In DNA, the CDR3 is TGTGCCAGCGGATCCCCTTCCTTTGCGGGAAACACCATATATTTT. It encodes CASGSPSFAGNTIYF.

The chain recombines TRBV7-2 with TRBJ2-7; 7 nucleotides line up with TRBD1. Per germline, CDR1 SGHTA and CDR2 FQGNSA. CDR3 length: 14 amino acids. J lost 5 bases, V lost 3 bases, and 7 bases had no gene match. The CDR3 DNA reads as TGTGCCAGCAGCTTTGAGACAGGGCGGAACGAGCAGTACTTC. Its protein product is CASSFETGRNEQYF.

The chain is built from TRBV10-1 and TRBJ2-1; a possible D gene is TRBD2 (6 bases). The CDR3 consists of 14 residues. Germline V lookup: CDR1 WNHNN, CDR2 SYGVQD (reference sequence). V shed 3 bases and J shed 4 bases, with 10 bases lying between them. The CDR3 reads CASSDPGEYNEQFF. CDR3 sequence (DNA): TGCGCCAGCAGTGACCCGGGGGAGTACAATGAGCAGTTCTTC.

This clone was recorded at least ten times. The rearrangement uses TRBV29-1 and TRBJ2-7; TRBD1 might be the D (5 bases). With 4 bases removed from V and 0 bases from J, the gap between germline ends came to 10 bases. CDR3 length: 13 residues. Germline CDR1 reads SQVTM; CDR2 reads ANQGSEA. In DNA form, the CDR3 reads TGCAGCGTTGGACAGCTTACCTCCTACGAGCAGTACTTC. It encodes CSVGQLTSYEQYF.

The V and J genes are TRBV19 and TRBJ1-1, with D uncertain. This CDR3 contains 12 residues. Germline values: CDR1 LNHDA, CDR2 SQIVND (reference sequence). The V and J ends lost 3 bases and 3 bases respectively, with 5 bases between them. The CDR3 DNA sequence: TGTGCCAGTAGTATGGGAGACACTGAAGCTTTCTTT. This translates into CASSMGDTEAFF.

The J gene is TRBJ2-1, the V gene TRBV10-2; 10 positions match TRBD2. Trimming cost V 3 bases and J 7 bases; bases outside gene matches: 12. Germline CDR1 and CDR2: WSHSY and SAAADI. The CDR3 has 17 residues. The CDR3 spells CASSDRGAGGPRNEQFF. As DNA, the CDR3 is TGCGCCAGCAGTGATCGAGGAGCGGGGGGGCCGCGAAATGAGCAGTTCTTC.

The rearrangement uses TRBV18 and TRBJ1-1; D is unclear. The V end was cut by 5 bases, the J end by 3 bases, with 7 bases between. This CDR3 is built from 12 residues. Germline V gene sequence: CDR1 KGHSH, CDR2 LQKENI. The CDR3 region is CASSFGDTEAFF. The CDR3 DNA sequence: TGTGCCAGCTCATTCGGGGACACTGAAGCTTTCTTT. Together with reference TRBV18 and TRBJ1-1, the CDR3 gives the full variable domain: NAGVMQNPRHLVRRRGQEARLRCSPMKGHSHVYWYRQLPEEGLKFMVYLQKENIIDESGMPKERFSAEFPKEGPSILRIQQVVRGDSAAYFCASSFGDTEAFFGQGTRLTVV.

The chain links TRBV28 to TRBJ2-3; D might be TRBD2 (5 bases). Germline-derived CDR1 and CDR2 are MDHEN and SYDVKM. V lost 3 bases to trimming and J lost 7 bases, with 8 bases between them. This CDR3 comprises 12 residues. The CDR3 loop reads CASSFEGNTQYF. The CDR3 nucleotides read TGTGCCAGCAGTTTTGAGGGAAATACGCAGTATTTT.

This chain joins TRBV23-1 and TRBJ2-2; D ambiguous. TRBV23-1 is flagged as an ORF with uncertain function. The CDR3 runs to 12 residues. V lost 6 bases, J lost 3 bases, and 5 bases lay in between. CDR3 bases: TGCGCCAGCAGCTACTACACCGGGGAGCTGTTTTTT. Protein product: CASSYYTGELFF.

This clone was recorded only once. V usage is TRBV6-6 and J usage is TRBJ2-2, with D perhaps TRBD1 (5 bases). This CDR3 is built from 14 residues. The ends were cut back, 5 bases at V and 8 bases at J, with 15 bases in the middle. CDR1 MNHNY and CDR2 SVGAGI come from the germline V gene (reference sequence). CDR3 coding DNA: TGTGCCAGCAGTAATCGCAGGGAAGGGGGGGAGCTGTTTTTT. This gives the protein CASSNRREGGELFF.

The chain recombines TRBV30 with TRBJ1-2, with D possibly being TRBD1 (5 bases). Trimming took 8 bases from V and 5 from J, leaving 12 bases between them. CDR1 is GTSNPN, CDR2 SVGIG, per germline (reference sequence). CDR3 length: 11 amino acids. The CDR3 is CAGGREYGYTF. The CDR3 DNA sequence: TGTGCCGGCGGCAGGGAGTATGGCTACACCTTC.

The gene calls are TRBV27 and TRBJ2-2, with D possibly called TRBD1 or TRBD2 (6 bases each). This CDR3 has 16 residues. Germline-derived CDR1 and CDR2 are MNHEY and SMNVEV (reference sequence). Trimming removed 3 bases at V and 4 bases at J, with 15 bases between. The chain's CDR3 is CASSFEPGAVTGELFF. As DNA, the CDR3 is TGTGCCAGCAGTTTTGAGCCGGGGGCTGTCACCGGGGAGCTGTTTTTT.

As for this clone: This probably arose from a read error, given a far larger clone one base away. The chain employs TRBV11-3 and TRBJ2-2, with D uncertain. Germline lookup yields CDR1 SGHNT and CDR2 YENEEA. The CDR3 has 12 residues. V lost 5 bases and J lost 3, with 4 bases in between. Here the CDR3 reads CASSQDTGELFF. The CDR3 DNA reads as TGTGCCAGCAGCCAGGACACCGGGGAGCTGTTTTTT. The full variable domain, in which reference TRBV11-3 and TRBJ2-2 provide the parts outside the CDR3, is EAGVVQSPRYKIIEKKQPVAFWCNPISGHNTLYWYLQNLGQGPELLIRYENEEAVDDSQLPKDRFSAERLKGVDSTLKIQPAELGDSAVYLCASSQDTGELFFGEGSRLTVL.

Many counts were recorded for this clone. The rearrangement links TRBV12-5 to TRBJ2-5, with 11 bases lining up with TRBD1. The CDR3 is 14 amino acids. The J segment lost 5 bases and the V segment lost 7 bases, leaving 6 bases of the junction unmatched. Germline lookup yields CDR1 LGHNT and CDR2 FRNRAP. The chain's CDR3 is CASAWTGGAETQYF. Written as DNA, the CDR3 is TGTGCTAGTGCCTGGACAGGGGGCGCGGAGACCCAGTACTTC.

This chain links TRBV2 with TRBJ2-4; TRBD1 aligns across 7 bases. Trimming cost V 8 bases and J 6 bases; bases outside gene matches: 10. CDR1 is SNHLY, CDR2 FYNNEI, per germline. The CDR3 runs 14 residues. The CDR3 spells CASHYGQVGNIQYF. CDR3 nucleotide sequence: TGTGCCAGCCACTACGGACAGGTTGGAAACATTCAGTACTTC.

V and J are TRBV19 and TRBJ2-7; D is unresolved. The V gene lost 2 bases and the J gene lost 0 bases, with 8 bases spanning the gap. CDR1 LNHDA and CDR2 SQIVND come from the germline V gene (reference sequence). The CDR3 is 14 residues long. The CDR3 here is CASSIRTGSYEQYF. The CDR3 coding sequence is TGTGCCAGTAGTATACGGACGGGCTCCTACGAGCAGTACTTC.

The genes are TRBV12-5 and TRBJ2-1, with 8 nucleotides matching TRBD1. The germline V gene encodes CDR1 LGHNT and CDR2 FRNRAP. The CDR3 runs to 16 residues. Unmatched junction bases numbered 7, after V lost 2 bases and J lost 4 bases. The CDR3 DNA reads as TGTGCTAGTGGTTTGAGTTCCGGACAGGGATACAATGAGCAGTTCTTC. Protein: CASGLSSGQGYNEQFF.

The chain carries TRBV28 and TRBJ2-7; the D gene could be TRBD1 or TRBD2 (5 bases each). Trimming removed 2 bases at V and 9 bases at J, with 20 bases between. Germline V gene sequence: CDR1 MDHEN, CDR2 SYDVKM. The CDR3 totals 15 residues. The CDR3 DNA sequence: TGTGCCAGCAGTTTAAAGGGACGCCATCTACGAGGGCAGTACTTC. It translates to CASSLKGRHLRGQYF.